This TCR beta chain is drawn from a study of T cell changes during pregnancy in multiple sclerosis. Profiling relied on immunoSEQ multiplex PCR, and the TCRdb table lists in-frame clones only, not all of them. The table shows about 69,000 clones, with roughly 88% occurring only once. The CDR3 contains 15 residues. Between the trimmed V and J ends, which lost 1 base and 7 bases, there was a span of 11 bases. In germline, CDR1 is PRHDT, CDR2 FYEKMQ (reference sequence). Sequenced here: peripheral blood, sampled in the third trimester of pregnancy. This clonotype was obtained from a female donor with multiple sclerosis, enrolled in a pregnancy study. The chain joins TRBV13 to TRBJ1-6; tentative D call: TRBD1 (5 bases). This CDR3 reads CASSLAGVENSPLHF. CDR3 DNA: TGTGCCAGCAGCTTAGCGGGGGTAGAAAATTCACCCCTCCACTTT.